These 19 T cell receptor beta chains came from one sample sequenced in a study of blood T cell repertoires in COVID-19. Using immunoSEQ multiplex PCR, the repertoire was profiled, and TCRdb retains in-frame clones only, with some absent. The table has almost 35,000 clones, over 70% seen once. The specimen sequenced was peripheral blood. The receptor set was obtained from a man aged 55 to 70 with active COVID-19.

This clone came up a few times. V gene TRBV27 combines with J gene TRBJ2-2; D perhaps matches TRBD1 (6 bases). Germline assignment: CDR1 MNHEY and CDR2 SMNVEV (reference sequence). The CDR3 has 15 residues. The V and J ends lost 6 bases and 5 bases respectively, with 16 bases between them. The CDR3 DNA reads TGTGCCAGCAGGACAAACAGGGCTCTAACCGGGGAGCTGTTTTTT. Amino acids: CASRTNRALTGELFF.

CDR3 protein: CASSLGGEETQYF. The CDR3, as DNA: TGTGCCAGCAGCTTGGGAGGAGAAGAGACCCAGTACTTC. The V call is TRBV5-5, the J call TRBJ2-5; no clear D gene. Trimming removed 0 bases at V and 3 bases at J, with 6 bases between. CDR1 is SGHKS and CDR2 is YYEKEE in the germline V gene (reference sequence). This CDR3 has 13 amino acids.

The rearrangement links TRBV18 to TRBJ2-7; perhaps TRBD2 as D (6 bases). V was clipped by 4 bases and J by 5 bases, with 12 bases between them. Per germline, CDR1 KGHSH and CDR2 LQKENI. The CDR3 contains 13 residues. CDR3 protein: CASSRLAANEQYF. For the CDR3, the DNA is TGTGCCAGCTCACGGTTAGCGGCTAACGAGCAGTACTTC.

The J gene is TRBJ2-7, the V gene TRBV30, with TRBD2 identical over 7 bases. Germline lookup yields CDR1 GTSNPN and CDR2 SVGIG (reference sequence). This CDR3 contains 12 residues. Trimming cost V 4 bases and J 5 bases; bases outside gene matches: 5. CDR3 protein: CAWTAGANEQYF. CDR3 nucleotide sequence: TGTGCCTGGACCGCGGGAGCAAACGAGCAGTACTTC.

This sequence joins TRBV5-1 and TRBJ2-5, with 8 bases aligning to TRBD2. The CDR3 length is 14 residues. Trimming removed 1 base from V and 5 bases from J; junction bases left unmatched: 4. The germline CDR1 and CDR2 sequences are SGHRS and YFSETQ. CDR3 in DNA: TGCGCCAGCAGCTTGTGGCGGGAGGATGAGACCCAGTACTTC. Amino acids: CASSLWREDETQYF.

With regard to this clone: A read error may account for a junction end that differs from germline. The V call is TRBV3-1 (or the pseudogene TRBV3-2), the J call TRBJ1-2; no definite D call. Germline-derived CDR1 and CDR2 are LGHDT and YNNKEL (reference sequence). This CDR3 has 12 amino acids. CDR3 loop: CASSQDFRSSYF. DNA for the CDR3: TGTGCCAGCAGCCAAGATTTCAGGTCCAGCTATTTC.

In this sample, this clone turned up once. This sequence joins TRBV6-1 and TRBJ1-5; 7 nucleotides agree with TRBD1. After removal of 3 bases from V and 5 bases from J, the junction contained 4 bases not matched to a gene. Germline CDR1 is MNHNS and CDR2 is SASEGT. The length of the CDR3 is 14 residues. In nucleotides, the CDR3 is TGTGCCAGCAGTGAGGGACAGCTACATCAGCCCCAGCATTTT. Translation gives CASSEGQLHQPQHF.

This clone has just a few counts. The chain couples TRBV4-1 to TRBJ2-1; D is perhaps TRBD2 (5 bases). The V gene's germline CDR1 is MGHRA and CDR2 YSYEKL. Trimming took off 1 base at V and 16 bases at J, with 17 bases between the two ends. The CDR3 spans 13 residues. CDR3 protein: CASSQVYTGSAFF. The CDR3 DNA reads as TGCGCCAGCAGCCAAGTCTACACGGGAAGCGCCTTCTTC.

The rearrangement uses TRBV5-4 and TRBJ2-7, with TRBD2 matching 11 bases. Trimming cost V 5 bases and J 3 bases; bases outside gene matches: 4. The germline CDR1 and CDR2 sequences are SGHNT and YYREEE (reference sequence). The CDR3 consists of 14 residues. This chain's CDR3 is CASRPGLAGYEQYF. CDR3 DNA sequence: TGTGCCAGCAGACCCGGACTAGCGGGCTACGAGCAGTACTTC.

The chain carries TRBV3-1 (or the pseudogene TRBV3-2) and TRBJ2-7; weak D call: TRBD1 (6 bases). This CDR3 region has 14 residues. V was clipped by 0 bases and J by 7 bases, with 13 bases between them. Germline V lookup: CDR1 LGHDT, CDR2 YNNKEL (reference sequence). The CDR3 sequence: CASSQEGSRGEQYF. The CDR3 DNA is TGTGCCAGCAGCCAAGAGGGGTCCAGGGGTGAGCAGTACTTC.

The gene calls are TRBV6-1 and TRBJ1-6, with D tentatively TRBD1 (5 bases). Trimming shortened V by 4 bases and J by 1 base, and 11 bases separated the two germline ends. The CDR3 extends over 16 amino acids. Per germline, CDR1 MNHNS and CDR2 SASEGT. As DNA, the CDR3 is TGTGCCAGCAGTGGAGACCAGGGTTCCTATAATTCACCCCTCCACTTT. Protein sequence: CASSGDQGSYNSPLHF.

The CDR3 here is CASSIDRGREKLFF. Written as DNA, the CDR3 is TGTGCCAGTAGTATCGACAGGGGGCGTGAAAAACTGTTTTTT. This rearrangement joins TRBV19 to TRBJ1-4; 10 bases are shared with TRBD1. With V trimmed by 3 bases and J by 7 bases, 2 bases remained unmatched. The CDR3 loop spans 14 amino acids. The germline CDR1 and CDR2 sequences are LNHDA and SQIVND (reference sequence).

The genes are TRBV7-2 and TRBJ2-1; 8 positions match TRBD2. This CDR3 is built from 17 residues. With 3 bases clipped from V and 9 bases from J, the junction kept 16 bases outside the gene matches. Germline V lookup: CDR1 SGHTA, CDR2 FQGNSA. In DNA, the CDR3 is TGTGCCAGCAGCTTCACCCAAACTAGCGGCCACTTCCGTGAGCAGTTCTTC. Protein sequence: CASSFTQTSGHFREQFF.

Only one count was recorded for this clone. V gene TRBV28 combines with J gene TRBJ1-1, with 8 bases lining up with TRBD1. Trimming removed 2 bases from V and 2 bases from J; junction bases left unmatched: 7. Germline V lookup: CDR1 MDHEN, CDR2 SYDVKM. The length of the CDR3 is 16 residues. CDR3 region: CASSLTPGQGNTEAFF. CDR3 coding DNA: TGTGCCAGCAGTTTAACCCCCGGACAGGGCAACACTGAAGCTTTCTTT.

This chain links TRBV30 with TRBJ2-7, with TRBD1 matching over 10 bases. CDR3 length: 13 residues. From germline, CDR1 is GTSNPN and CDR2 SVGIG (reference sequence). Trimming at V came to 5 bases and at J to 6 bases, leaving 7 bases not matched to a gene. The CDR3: CAWARDRGREQYF. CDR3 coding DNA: TGTGCCTGGGCCCGGGACAGGGGCCGCGAGCAGTACTTC.

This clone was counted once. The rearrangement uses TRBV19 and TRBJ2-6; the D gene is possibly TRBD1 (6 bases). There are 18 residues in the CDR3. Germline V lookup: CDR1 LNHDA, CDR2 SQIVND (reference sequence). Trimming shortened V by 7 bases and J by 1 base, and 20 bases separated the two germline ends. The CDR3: CASIDSRTADSGANVLTF. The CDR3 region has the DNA TGTGCCAGTATAGATTCGAGGACAGCAGATTCTGGGGCCAACGTCCTGACTTTC.

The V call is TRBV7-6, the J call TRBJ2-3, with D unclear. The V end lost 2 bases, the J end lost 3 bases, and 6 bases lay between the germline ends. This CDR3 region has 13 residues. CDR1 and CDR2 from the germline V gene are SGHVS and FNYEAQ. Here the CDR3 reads CASSLPKTDTQYF. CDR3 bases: TGTGCCAGCAGCTTACCAAAAACAGATACGCAGTATTTT. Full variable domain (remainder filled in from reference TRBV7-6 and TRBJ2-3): GAGVSQSPRYKVTKRGQDVALRCDPISGHVSLYWYRQALGQGPEFLTYFNYEAQQDKSGLPNDRFSAERPEGSISTLTIQRTEQRDSAMYRCASSLPKTDTQYFGPGTRLTVL.

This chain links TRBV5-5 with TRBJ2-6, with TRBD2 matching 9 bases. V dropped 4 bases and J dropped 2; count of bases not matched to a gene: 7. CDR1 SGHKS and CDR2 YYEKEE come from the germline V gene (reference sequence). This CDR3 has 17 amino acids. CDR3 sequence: CASSRVVAGAGANVLTF. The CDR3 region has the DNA TGTGCCAGCAGCCGGGTGGTAGCGGGAGCTGGGGCCAACGTCCTGACTTTC.

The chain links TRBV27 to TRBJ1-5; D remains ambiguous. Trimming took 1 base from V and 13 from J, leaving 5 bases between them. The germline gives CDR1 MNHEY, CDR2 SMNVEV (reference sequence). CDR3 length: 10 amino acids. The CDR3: CASSLFPQHF. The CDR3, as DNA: TGTGCCAGCAGTTTATTTCCGCAGCATTTT.